This TCR beta chain was captured by sequencing in a study of cytomegalovirus exposure and HLA in healthy donors. Study background: Researchers previously reported finding roughly 120 million unique TCR beta sequences from 170 million or so T cells.

CDR1 is SGDLS, CDR2 YYNGEE, per germline. The CDR3 covers 15 residues. Trimming pared 3 bases from V and 6 bases from J, leaving 13 bases between. Primers for the PCR totalled 60 Vbeta and 13 Jbeta. The table came from immunoSEQ multiplex PCR; TCRdb's copy has only in-frame clones and leaves some out. The sample totals about 200,000 clones. Though nominally healthy at sampling, donors likely had unrecorded immune exposures. The material sequenced was PBMCs. The sequence came from a boy younger than 18 in good health and CMV-seronegative. The chain uses TRBV9 and TRBJ1-6; D is unclear. CDR3 in amino acids: CASSALEGSNSPLHF. The CDR3 nucleotides read TGTGCCAGCAGCGCACTGGAGGGCTCTAATTCACCCCTCCACTTT.